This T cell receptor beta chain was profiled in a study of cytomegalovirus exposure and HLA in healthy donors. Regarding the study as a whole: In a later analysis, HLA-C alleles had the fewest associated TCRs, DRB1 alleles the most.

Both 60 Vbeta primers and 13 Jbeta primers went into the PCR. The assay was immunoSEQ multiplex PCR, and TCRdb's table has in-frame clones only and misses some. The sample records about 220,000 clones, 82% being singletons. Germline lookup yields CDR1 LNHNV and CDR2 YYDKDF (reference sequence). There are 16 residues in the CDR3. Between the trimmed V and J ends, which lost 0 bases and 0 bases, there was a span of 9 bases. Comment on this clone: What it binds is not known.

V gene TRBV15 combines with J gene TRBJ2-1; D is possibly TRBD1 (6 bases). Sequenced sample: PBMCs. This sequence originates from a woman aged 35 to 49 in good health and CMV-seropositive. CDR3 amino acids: CATSRDRGGSYNEQFF. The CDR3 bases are TGTGCCACCAGCAGAGATCGAGGGGGCTCCTACAATGAGCAGTTCTTC.